What follows are 28 T cell receptor beta chains derived from one specimen sequenced in a study of blood T cell repertoires in COVID-19. Sequenced by immunoSEQ multiplex PCR; TCRdb stores in-frame clones only, minus some. The repertoire holds 200,000 to 250,000 clones, with roughly 84% as singletons. Sequenced input: peripheral blood. The receptors derive from a human donor in a cohort sampled during active COVID-19.

V is TRBV3-1 (or the pseudogene TRBV3-2) and J is TRBJ2-7, with TRBD2 matching over 12 bases. This CDR3 is built from 14 residues. V shed 4 bases and J 5 bases; nucleotides not matched to a gene: 3. CDR1 is LGHDT and CDR2 is YNNKEL in the germline V gene (reference sequence). CDR3 in amino acids: CASSRLAGENEQYF. For the CDR3, the DNA is TGTGCCAGCAGCCGACTAGCGGGAGAGAACGAGCAGTACTTC.

CDR3 sequence: CASSQEPRVNTYEQYF. The CDR3 DNA reads as TGTGCCAGCAGCCAAGAACCCAGGGTGAACACCTACGAGCAGTACTTC. The V call is TRBV4-2, the J call TRBJ2-7; weak D call: TRBD1 (5 bases). V was pared by 0 bases and J by 2 bases, with 14 bases between. Germline assignment: CDR1 LGHNA and CDR2 YNFKEQ. The CDR3 is made up of 16 amino acids.

The chain recombines TRBV27 with TRBJ1-4; 8 bases match TRBD1. There are 13 residues in the CDR3. Losses at the gene ends were 7 bases for V and 8 bases for J; bases not matched to a gene: 6. Per the germline V gene, CDR1 is MNHEY and CDR2 is SMNVEV (reference sequence). The CDR3 bases are TGTGCCAGCACGCGACAGGGGAGCGAAAAACTGTTTTTT. Translating it yields CASTRQGSEKLFF.

The chain joins TRBV12-3 or TRBV12-4 to TRBJ1-2; TRBD1 might be the D (5 bases). The V end was cut by 7 bases, the J end by 5 bases, with 14 bases between. The CDR3 length is 13 residues. DNA of the CDR3: TGTGCCAGCAACCTTGGGGGGTTATATGGCTACACCTTC. Its translation: CASNLGGLYGYTF.

The J gene is TRBJ2-7, the V gene TRBV4-1; a possible D gene is TRBD2 (5 bases). The CDR3 is 13 amino acids. Trimming cost V 4 bases and J 7 bases, with 14 bases left between them. The germline gives CDR1 MGHRA, CDR2 YSYEKL. DNA of the CDR3: TGCGCCAGCAGCCGTACCGGGAATGGGGAGCAGTACTTC. It specifies CASSRTGNGEQYF.

The chain combines TRBV14 with TRBJ2-7, with 10 nucleotides matching TRBD1. Germline CDR1 and CDR2: SGHDN and FVKESK. The ends lost 4 bases at V and 4 bases at J; junction bases unmatched: 4. The CDR3 loop spans 14 amino acids. CDR3 amino acids: CASSPTGGRYEQYF. The CDR3 DNA reads as TGTGCCAGCAGCCCGACAGGGGGCAGGTACGAGCAGTACTTC.

The CDR3 nucleotides read TGTGCCTGGAGTCTTACATTTGGTCAAGAGAACACTGAAGCTTTCTTT. Its translation: CAWSLTFGQENTEAFF. This rearrangement joins TRBV30 to TRBJ1-1; D gene ambiguous. The CDR3 runs 16 residues. V was pared by 2 bases and J by 1 base, with 17 bases between. Germline V gives CDR1 GTSNPN, CDR2 SVGIG (reference sequence).

The rearrangement uses TRBV19 and TRBJ2-1, with D unresolved. Between the trimmed V and J ends, which lost 3 bases and 11 bases, there was a span of 11 bases. The CDR3 has 12 residues. CDR1 and CDR2 from the germline V gene are LNHDA and SQIVND (reference sequence). Here the CDR3 reads CASSIPTGKQFF. CDR3 sequence (DNA): TGTGCCAGTAGTATCCCGACGGGTAAGCAGTTCTTC.

The V call is TRBV5-1, the J call TRBJ2-3; 13 bases align to TRBD2. The V segment lost 4 bases and the J segment 5 bases; nucleotides outside the gene matches: 4. The length of the CDR3 is 15 residues. The germline V gene has CDR1 SGHRS and CDR2 YFSETQ. CDR3 protein: CASSPGLAGVDTQYF. CDR3 nucleotide sequence: TGCGCCAGCAGCCCTGGACTAGCGGGAGTAGATACGCAGTATTTT.

The rearrangement uses TRBV2 and TRBJ2-7, with D possibly matching TRBD1 (5 bases). Looked up from germline, CDR1 is SNHLY and CDR2 is FYNNEI. Trimming shortened V by 7 bases and J by 6 bases, and 13 bases separated the two germline ends. This CDR3 is built from 12 residues. CDR3 DNA: TGTGCCAGCAATCCAGGGATGGGCGAGCAGTACTTC. It yields the protein CASNPGMGEQYF. Full variable domain (outside the CDR3, taken from reference TRBV2 and TRBJ2-7): EPEVTQTPSHQVTQMGQEVILRCVPISNHLYFYWYRQILGQKVEFLVSFYNNEISEKSEIFDDQFSVERPDGSNFTLKIRSTKLEDSAMYFCASNPGMGEQYFGPGTRLTVT.

The rearrangement uses TRBV27 and TRBJ2-1, with a tentative D call TRBD2 (6 bases). The germline V and J ends were trimmed by 7 bases and 7 bases, with 17 bases remaining between them. The CDR3 is 14 amino acids. Germline-derived CDR1 and CDR2 are MNHEY and SMNVEV (reference sequence). The CDR3 bases are TGTGCCAGCAAGGGTAGCGGTAGTAGGAATGAGCAGTTCTTC. It yields the protein CASKGSGSRNEQFF.

V usage is TRBV5-1 and J usage is TRBJ2-5; possible D gene TRBD1, 7 bases. From germline, CDR1 is SGHRS and CDR2 YFSETQ. V gave up 0 bases and J gave up 9 bases, with 18 bases separating them. This CDR3 comprises 15 residues. CDR3 DNA: TGCGCCAGCAGCTTGGCCTCAGGGGGGATCGGGGCCCAGTACTTC. It translates to CASSLASGGIGAQYF.

The chain combines TRBV19 with TRBJ1-3; the D is unclear. Germline CDR1 and CDR2: LNHDA and SQIVND (reference sequence). Trimming left V 4 bases short and J 8 bases short, with 12 bases between. The CDR3 runs 13 residues. The chain's CDR3 is CASSNDGFDTIYF. The CDR3 DNA sequence: TGTGCCAGTAGTAACGACGGGTTTGACACCATATATTTT.

CDR3 protein: CASSFASGRPLYF. The CDR3 DNA is TGTGCCAGCAGCTTTGCTAGCGGGAGGCCTCTTTACTTC. The chain recombines TRBV7-2 with TRBJ2-7; 11 bases line up with TRBD2. The ends lost 3 bases at V and 13 bases at J; junction bases unmatched: 8. Germline V lookup: CDR1 SGHTA, CDR2 FQGNSA. The CDR3 extends over 13 amino acids.

This clone was detected once. The chain couples TRBV5-4 to TRBJ2-3; 9 bases fit TRBD2. The CDR3 is 16 amino acids. V was pared by 4 bases and J by 4 bases, with 10 bases of the junction left unmatched. CDR1 is SGHNT and CDR2 is YYREEE in the germline V gene (reference sequence). The CDR3 nucleotides are TGTGCCAGCAGCGCAAAACTAGCGGGCGCCCCAGATACGCAGTATTTT. Translated, it gives CASSAKLAGAPDTQYF.

The gene calls are TRBV18 and TRBJ1-1; 10 nucleotides line up with TRBD1. CDR1 and CDR2 (germline): KGHSH, LQKENI. This CDR3 comprises 16 residues. V gave up 3 bases and J gave up 1 base; unmatched junction bases: 5. In DNA, the CDR3 is TGTGCCAGCTCACCTTGGGACAGGGGTAGGAACACTGAAGCTTTCTTT. It codes for CASSPWDRGRNTEAFF. The whole variable domain, remainder taken from reference TRBV18 and TRBJ1-1, is NAGVMQNPRHLVRRRGQEARLRCSPMKGHSHVYWYRQLPEEGLKFMVYLQKENIIDESGMPKERFSAEFPKEGPSILRIQQVVRGDSAAYFCASSPWDRGRNTEAFFGQGTRLTVV.

The gene calls are TRBV5-1 and TRBJ2-3, with D uncertain. This CDR3 comprises 14 residues. Trimming cost V 3 bases and J 3 bases, with 11 bases left between them. Germline V gives CDR1 SGHRS, CDR2 YFSETQ. For the CDR3, the DNA is TGCGCCAGCAGCTCCATGACCGGGACAGATACGCAGTATTTT. It codes for CASSSMTGTDTQYF.

The chain links TRBV3-1 (or the pseudogene TRBV3-2) to TRBJ2-7; 9 nucleotides agree with TRBD2. This CDR3 is 13 amino acids long. Germline CDR1 reads LGHDT; CDR2 reads YNNKEL (reference sequence). V trimming: 1 base; J trimming: 12 bases; junction bases outside the gene matches: 7. The CDR3 coding sequence is TGTGCCAGCAGCCAAGTTAGCGGGAGTGGAAGGTACTTC. Protein product: CASSQVSGSGRYF.

The rearrangement joins TRBV3-1 (or the pseudogene TRBV3-2) to TRBJ2-1, with D uncertain. This CDR3 is built from 15 residues. CDR1 and CDR2 from the germline V gene are LGHDT and YNNKEL (reference sequence). V was cut by 1 base and J by 0 bases, with 7 bases left in between. CDR3 amino acids: CASSQATVSYNEQFF. CDR3 DNA sequence: TGTGCCAGCAGCCAAGCCACGGTCTCCTACAATGAGCAGTTCTTC.

The V call is TRBV6-2 or TRBV6-3, the J call TRBJ2-3, with D tentatively TRBD2 (6 bases). V lost 0 bases and J 7 bases, leaving 11 bases between the germline ends. This CDR3 is built from 14 residues. The V gene's germline CDR1 is MNHEY and CDR2 SVGEGT. The CDR3 is CASSYSGRGNTQYF. CDR3 nucleotide sequence: TGTGCCAGCAGTTACTCCGGGAGAGGGAATACGCAGTATTTT.

The chain joins TRBV5-4 to TRBJ2-1, with TRBD2 identical over 7 bases. The CDR3 loop spans 14 amino acids. Losses at the gene ends were 3 bases for V and 8 bases for J; bases not matched to a gene: 8. Germline V gene data show CDR1 as SGHNT and CDR2 as YYREEE (reference sequence). This chain's CDR3 is CASSWGGRAYEQFF. The CDR3 nucleotides read TGTGCCAGCAGCTGGGGCGGGAGAGCCTATGAGCAGTTCTTC.

The sample holds a few counts of this clone. The chain links TRBV7-2 to TRBJ2-7, with 7 bases matching TRBD2. CDR1 and CDR2 (germline): SGHTA, FQGNSA. The CDR3 has 14 amino acids. The V gene end was trimmed by 5 bases and the J gene end by 1 base; junction bases not matched to a gene: 5. Written as DNA, the CDR3 is TGTGCCAGCAGCAAGGCGGGGGTTTCCTACGAGCAGTACTTC. Encoded protein: CASSKAGVSYEQYF. The complete variable domain, with remaining parts taken from reference TRBV7-2 and TRBJ2-7, reads GAGVSQSPSNKVTEKGKDVELRCDPISGHTALYWYRQSLGQGLEFLIYFQGNSAPDKSGLPSDRFSAERTGGSVSTLTIQRTQQEDSAVYLCASSKAGVSYEQYFGPGTRLTVT.

The genes are TRBV7-9 and TRBJ1-5; 9 bases agree with TRBD1. The CDR3 totals 16 residues. Trimming cost V 5 bases and J 7 bases; bases outside gene matches: 12. CDR1 and CDR2 from the germline V gene are SEHNR and FQNEAQ (reference sequence). CDR3 in amino acids: CASSPGDRAGRQPQHF. The CDR3 coding sequence is TGTGCCAGCAGCCCCGGGGACAGGGCAGGGAGGCAGCCCCAGCATTTT.

V is TRBV12-3 or TRBV12-4 and J is TRBJ2-1; D is unclear. Trimming took off 2 bases at V and 5 bases at J, with 4 bases between the two ends. The CDR3 spans 12 residues. Written as DNA, the CDR3 is TGTGCCAGCAGTTTACATCACAATGAGCAGTTCTTC. It specifies CASSLHHNEQFF.

The rearrangement links TRBV11-2 to TRBJ2-5, with D possibly matching TRBD1 (5 bases). The CDR3 length is 14 residues. V lost 2 bases and J lost 4, with 11 bases in between. CDR1 and CDR2 (germline): SGHAT, FQNNGV. The CDR3 DNA reads as TGTGCCAGCAGCTTATGGGGCGTCCGAGAGACCCAGTACTTC. Translated, it gives CASSLWGVRETQYF. The full variable domain, in which reference TRBV11-2 and TRBJ2-5 provide the parts outside the CDR3, is EAGVAQSPRYKIIEKRQSVAFWCNPISGHATLYWYQQILGQGPKLLIQFQNNGVVDDSQLPKDRFSAERLKGVDSTLKIQPAKLEDSAVYLCASSLWGVRETQYFGPGTRLLVL.

The genes are TRBV12-5 and TRBJ2-5, with 9 nucleotides matching TRBD2. V shed 1 base, J shed 5 bases, and the junction held 8 bases outside the gene matches. CDR1 is LGHNT, CDR2 FRNRAP, per germline. CDR3 length equals 16 residues. CDR3 DNA sequence: TGTGCTAGTGGTTTGGGGTTAGCGGGAGAGGGGGAGACCCAGTACTTC. The encoded protein is CASGLGLAGEGETQYF.

V gene TRBV3-1 (or the pseudogene TRBV3-2) combines with J gene TRBJ2-1; tentative D call: TRBD2 (5 bases). Looked up from germline, CDR1 is LGHDT and CDR2 is YNNKEL (reference sequence). The V end was cut by 6 bases, the J end by 7 bases, with 13 bases between. The CDR3 extends over 13 amino acids. This CDR3 reads CASRAGGTNEQFF. CDR3 nucleotides: TGTGCCAGCAGGGCCGGAGGAACTAATGAGCAGTTCTTC.

The chain recombines TRBV5-1 with TRBJ2-3; 7 nucleotides align to TRBD2. The germline V gene encodes CDR1 SGHRS and CDR2 YFSETQ. The trim removed 0 bases at V and 6 bases at J, leaving 4 bases unmatched. This CDR3 has 14 amino acids. The CDR3 DNA follows: TGCGCCAGCAGCTTGGGGGCGGGAGATGATACGCAGTATTTT. Amino acids: CASSLGAGDDTQYF.